These 11 T cell receptor beta chains came from one sample sequenced in a study of cytomegalovirus exposure and HLA in healthy donors. The PCR used 60 Vbeta and 13 Jbeta primers. Sequenced by immunoSEQ multiplex PCR; TCRdb stores in-frame clones only, minus some. The profile shows 150,000 to 160,000 clones, approximately 80% of them singletons. Sequenced material: PBMCs. The source of these receptors is a woman in her 50s in good health and CMV-seropositive.

In DNA, the CDR3 is TGTGCCAGCAGCCGCGATGTACAGGACCCCAGAGAGTATTTT. It specifies CASSRDVQDPREYF. The chain recombines TRBV2 with TRBJ2-3; the D gene is possibly TRBD1 (5 bases). CDR3 length equals 14 residues. The germline gives CDR1 SNHLY, CDR2 FYNNEI. The V end was cut by 6 bases, the J end by 13 bases, with 23 bases between.

The V gene is TRBV7-8, the J gene TRBJ2-2, with TRBD1 matching over 9 bases. Trimming cost V 4 bases and J 0 bases; bases outside gene matches: 6. CDR1 is SGHVS, CDR2 FQNEAQ, per germline. This CDR3 contains 17 residues. CDR3 amino acids: CASSYTGGSANTGELFF. The DNA for the CDR3 is TGTGCCAGCAGCTATACAGGGGGCTCCGCGAACACCGGGGAGCTGTTTTTT.

This clone was picked up one time. V and J are TRBV6-1 and TRBJ2-6; D is perhaps TRBD1 (5 bases). V lost 3 bases and J lost 3, with 15 bases in between. In germline, CDR1 is MNHNS, CDR2 SASEGT. The CDR3 is 17 residues long. The chain's CDR3 is CASSESGIYVGANVLTF. The CDR3 coding sequence is TGTGCCAGCAGTGAGTCAGGGATCTATGTTGGGGCCAACGTCCTGACTTTC.

This chain connects TRBV30 to TRBJ1-1, with D possibly matching TRBD1 (5 bases). V was pared by 2 bases and J by 6 bases, with 7 bases between. Germline assignment: CDR1 GTSNPN and CDR2 SVGIG (reference sequence). The CDR3 totals 11 residues. This CDR3 reads CAWSTGPEAFF. CDR3 DNA sequence: TGTGCCTGGAGTACAGGTCCTGAAGCTTTCTTT.

This chain connects TRBV12-1 to TRBJ2-7; TRBD1 is taken as the D call from the table, unchecked against the DNA. TRBV12-1 is given as a pseudogene. The CDR3 has 14 residues. The CDR3 nucleotides read TGTGCCAGCAGCTTCAGTGATCCCGCCTACGAGCAGTACTTC. It codes for CASSFSDPAYEQYF.

This clone showed up just a few times. The same CDR3 can be traced to other DNA sequences in this sample. J is TRBJ2-3 and V is TRBV5-1; TRBD2 aligns across 11 bases. Germline V lookup: CDR1 SGHRS, CDR2 YFSETQ. Trimming at V came to 5 bases and at J to 1 base, leaving 0 bases not matched to a gene. The CDR3 length is 14 residues. The CDR3 reads CASRLAGGTDTQYF. In nucleotides, the CDR3 is TGCGCCAGCAGACTAGCGGGGGGCACAGATACGCAGTATTTT.

This clone was counted only a few times. This chain connects TRBV18 to TRBJ1-3; 7 bases agree with TRBD1. Germline assignment: CDR1 KGHSH and CDR2 LQKENI. This CDR3 comprises 15 residues. J gave up 5 bases and V 2 bases, and 6 bases lay outside the gene matches. The CDR3 nucleotides are TGTGCCAGCTCACCAACACAGGGGCCAAGAAACACCATATATTTT. Protein: CASSPTQGPRNTIYF.

The rearrangement uses TRBV10-3 and TRBJ2-7; perhaps TRBD1 as D (6 bases). CDR1 and CDR2 from the germline V gene are ENHRY and SYGVKD. V was cut by 6 bases and J by 3 bases, with 12 bases left in between. There are 13 residues in the CDR3. The chain's CDR3 is CAISARTDYEQYF. The CDR3 DNA is TGTGCCATCAGCGCCAGGACAGACTACGAGCAGTACTTC.

This chain uses TRBV6-1 with TRBJ1-2; 8 nucleotides line up with TRBD1. The V and J ends lost 4 bases and 4 bases, in that order; junction bases with no gene match: 5. This CDR3 is built from 14 residues. Germline CDR1 is MNHNS and CDR2 is SASEGT. As DNA, the CDR3 is TGTGCCAGCAGTGGGAGGACAGGGCCCTATGGCTACACCTTC. Its translation: CASSGRTGPYGYTF.

This clone was recorded a few times. This chain uses TRBV9 with TRBJ1-1; 7 bases line up with TRBD1. Germline CDR1 SGDLS, CDR2 YYNGEE. This CDR3 comprises 15 residues. The V gene end was trimmed by 0 bases and the J gene end by 1 base; junction bases not matched to a gene: 3. As DNA, the CDR3 is TGTGCCAGCAGCGTAGCAGGGGGGAGGAACACTGAAGCTTTCTTT. Its protein is CASSVAGGRNTEAFF.

The chain combines TRBV7-6 with TRBJ2-2; TRBD1 agrees at 8 bases. V was pared by 5 bases and J by 0 bases, with 14 bases of the junction left unmatched. This CDR3 has 19 amino acids. CDR1 and CDR2 (germline): SGHVS, FNYEAQ. CDR3 bases: TGTGCCAGCAGCCCAAGACAGGGGTCCACCACATCGAACACCGGGGAGCTGTTTTTT. Amino acid sequence: CASSPRQGSTTSNTGELFF.